This TCR beta chain was profiled in a study of neoadjuvant nivolumab and ipilimumab in lung cancer. Study-wide points: From pretherapy to surgery, tumor richness and clonality rose with dual therapy. Compared with tumor-adjacent uninvolved lung, resected tumors showed greater richness and clonality. Only a single major-pathologic-response sample was available for clonality analysis.

The germline CDR1 and CDR2 sequences are SEHNR and FQNEAQ (reference sequence). V lost 5 bases to trimming and J lost 4 bases; unmatched junction nucleotides: 13. This CDR3 region has 17 residues. A note on this clone: Antigen unknown.

Assay used: immunoSEQ multiplex PCR; TCRdb lists only in-frame clones, some missing. The sample has 24,000 or so clones, about 85% seen once; the top ten hold less than 7%. This sample comprised peripheral blood, obtained before neoadjuvant nivolumab, alone or with ipilimumab. The V gene is TRBV7-9, the J gene TRBJ2-5, with 10 bases identical to TRBD2. The clonotype was recovered from an adult with non-small cell lung cancer. CDR3 sequence (DNA): TGTGCCAGCAGCCCTAGAGGTAGCGGGGGGCCGGTAGAGACCCAGTACTTC. Residues: CASSPRGSGGPVETQYF.